The rows below give T cell receptor beta chains drawn from one sample of a study of PD-1 blockade in mismatch repair-deficient tumors. Only in-frame clones appear in the TCRdb table, and some are missing; sequencing was by immunoSEQ multiplex PCR. Counted here are 130,000 or so clones, around 87% occurring once; the ten biggest clones make up roughly 13%. The sample in question was peripheral blood, obtained 44 weeks after starting pembrolizumab. These receptors all stem from an adult with mismatch repair-deficient cancer. The CDR3 runs from the conserved cysteine through the conserved F or W. D genes are given only for firm matches. Clone sizes are given selectively: once, few, many, or a class where the clone is expanded.

CDR3 DNA: TGTGCCAGCAGTTACGTACTAGCGGGCACCGGGGAGCTGTTTTTT; CDR3 protein: CASSYVLAGTGELFF; D gene: TRBD2; V gene: TRBV6-5; clone size: .; J gene: TRBJ2-2
CDR3 DNA: TGCGCCAGCAGCCAAGGAAGCCCCACGGGGGCTAATGACGAGCAGTACTTC; CDR3 protein: CASSQGSPTGANDEQYF; D gene: .; V gene: TRBV4-3; clone size: once; J gene: TRBJ2-7
CDR3 DNA: TGTGCCTGGACAGGCGGTGGACAAGAGACCCAGTACTTC; CDR3 protein: CAWTGGGQETQYF; D gene: .; V gene: TRBV30; clone size: .; J gene: TRBJ2-5
CDR3 DNA: TGTGCCAGTAGCACAAGCGGGAGGGCCGGAGAGCAGTACTTC; CDR3 protein: CASSTSGRAGEQYF; D gene: TRBD2; V gene: TRBV19; clone size: few; J gene: TRBJ2-7
CDR3 DNA: TGCAGCGTTGGGTTTGTTAGCGTAAACACCGGGGAGCTGTTTTTT; CDR3 protein: CSVGFVSVNTGELFF; D gene: .; V gene: TRBV29-1; clone size: .; J gene: TRBJ2-2
CDR3 DNA: TGCGCCAGCAGCCAAGGGCCCGGTGGACTGGGGGGGCAGACCCAGTACTTC; CDR3 protein: CASSQGPGGLGGQTQYF; D gene: .; V gene: TRBV4-3; clone size: .; J gene: TRBJ2-5
CDR3 DNA: TGTGCCAGTAGCAGGCTAGCGGGAGGGTTCAATGAGCAGTTCTTC; CDR3 protein: CASSRLAGGFNEQFF; D gene: TRBD2; V gene: TRBV19; clone size: .; J gene: TRBJ2-1
CDR3 DNA: TGTGCCAGCAGTTTAGGCTTCACAGGGGCGGGCACAGATACGCAGTATTTT; CDR3 protein: CASSLGFTGAGTDTQYF; D gene: TRBD1; V gene: TRBV28; clone size: .; J gene: TRBJ2-3
CDR3 DNA: TGTGCCAGCTCTCGTCGGGGCGGTGGGACTAGTTTTAAGCCCTCTACCTACGAGCAGTACTTC; CDR3 protein: CASSRRGGGTSFKPSTYEQYF; D gene: TRBD2; V gene: TRBV18; clone size: .; J gene: TRBJ2-7
CDR3 DNA: TGTGCCAGTAGTATAGGAGGATTGAATGAGCAGTTCTTC; CDR3 protein: CASSIGGLNEQFF; D gene: .; V gene: TRBV19; clone size: .; J gene: TRBJ2-1
CDR3 DNA: TGTGCCAGCAGCAACCGAGTGGGGGGGCTGGGCACTGAAGCTTTCTTT; CDR3 protein: CASSNRVGGLGTEAFF; D gene: .; V gene: TRBV7-2; clone size: .; J gene: TRBJ1-1
CDR3 DNA: TGTGCCAGTAGTACCCAGGGTGACTATGGCTACACCTTC; CDR3 protein: CASSTQGDYGYTF; D gene: .; V gene: TRBV19; clone size: .; J gene: TRBJ1-2
CDR3 DNA: TGTGCCAGTAGTATAGTATTAGGGAGCTCCTACGAGCAGTACTTC; CDR3 protein: CASSIVLGSSYEQYF; D gene: .; V gene: TRBV19; clone size: .; J gene: TRBJ2-7
CDR3 DNA: TGTGCCAGCAGAGGAGGGGGGCATGAGCAGTTCTTC; CDR3 protein: CASRGGGHEQFF; D gene: .; V gene: TRBV14; clone size: .; J gene: TRBJ2-1
CDR3 DNA: TGCGCCAGCAGCTTGGGGACAGGGGGCGGGACAGATACGCAGTATTTT; CDR3 protein: CASSLGTGGGTDTQYF; D gene: TRBD1; V gene: TRBV5-1; clone size: once; J gene: TRBJ2-3
CDR3 DNA: TGCAGCGTTGAGACTAGCGGGAGATTTTATGAGCAGTTCTTC; CDR3 protein: CSVETSGRFYEQFF; D gene: TRBD2; V gene: TRBV29-1; clone size: .; J gene: TRBJ2-1
CDR3 DNA: TGTGCCAGCAGTTTACGCGGGAGCGGAACAGATACGCAGTATTTT; CDR3 protein: CASSLRGSGTDTQYF; D gene: TRBD2; V gene: TRBV28; clone size: .; J gene: TRBJ2-3
CDR3 DNA: TGTGCCAGCAGCTCGGCACAGGGCTATTCTGGAAACACCATATATTTT; CDR3 protein: CASSSAQGYSGNTIYF; D gene: .; V gene: TRBV7-9; clone size: .; J gene: TRBJ1-3